A selection of T cell receptor beta chains follows, all from one sample in a study of OX40 agonist ivuxolimab in advanced cancers. The data were produced by immunoSEQ multiplex PCR, yet TCRdb's version contains in-frame clones alone and is incomplete. Counted here are 50,000 to 65,000 clones, less than 85% occurring once; the ten biggest clones make up more than 3%. Material: CD4+ or CD8+ T cells sorted from blood, obtained in a trial of the OX40 agonist ivuxolimab. The source of these receptors is an adult with an advanced solid tumor such as melanoma, head and neck, liver or kidney cancer. CDR3s include the opening cysteine and the closing phenylalanine or tryptophan. D genes are given only for firm matches. The size field is filled for only some rows; it gives once, few, many or a size class.

TGTGCCAGTAGTCCCCGGGACAGGGGCTCCTACGAGCAGTACTTC | CASSPRDRGSYEQYF | TRBV19 | . | TRBJ2-7 | TRBD1
TGTGCCAGCAGTATCGGGGGGGATGTTCAGCCCCAGCATTTT | CASSIGGDVQPQHF | TRBV28 | . | TRBJ1-5 | .
TGTGCCAGCAGCGCGACAGGAGGGGTGGATACGCAGTATTTT | CASSATGGVDTQYF | TRBV9 | . | TRBJ2-3 | .
TGTGCCAGCAGCCAACAGGGGGCCCTTCCTCATCATCCCCAGCATTTT | CASSQQGALPHHPQHF | TRBV5-5 | . | TRBJ1-5 | TRBD1
TGTGCCAGCAGTTTCGGGACAGCTCGCTCTGGGGCCAACGTCCTGACTTTC | CASSFGTARSGANVLTF | TRBV27 | . | TRBJ2-6 | TRBD1
TGTGCCAGCAGCTTGGAAAATCAGCCCCAGCATTTT | CASSLENQPQHF | TRBV5-5 | . | TRBJ1-5 | .
TGTGCCAGCAGCGTAGGGTTTACGACTAGCGGGAGGCCCTTCTACGAGCAGTACTTC | CASSVGFTTSGRPFYEQYF | TRBV9 | . | TRBJ2-7 | TRBD2
TGTGCCAGCAGCCAAGATCCATCGGGTAGGAGCTATGGCTACACCTTC | CASSQDPSGRSYGYTF | TRBV4-2 | . | TRBJ1-2 | .
TGTGCCAGCAGCTTTAACAGGGACACCGGGGAGCTGTTTTTT | CASSFNRDTGELFF | TRBV7-2 | few | TRBJ2-2 | .
TGTGCCAGCTCACCACAGGGGACGAACACTGAAGCTTTCTTT | CASSPQGTNTEAFF | TRBV18 | . | TRBJ1-1 | .
TGTGCCAGCAGCTTGCCCTTTAATTCACCCCTCCACTTT | CASSLPFNSPLHF | TRBV7-2 | . | TRBJ1-6 | .
TGTGCCAGCAGCTCGCGGGACTCATCTCTCTATGGCTACACCTTC | CASSSRDSSLYGYTF | TRBV7-2 | once | TRBJ1-2 | .
TGCAGCGTTGATGGGGAGGGTTGGGGCACTGAAGCTTTCTTT | CSVDGEGWGTEAFF | TRBV29-1 | few | TRBJ1-1 | .
TGTGCCAGCAGCTTAGCGCTTAGGGGGCGGGAAAAACTGTTTTTT | CASSLALRGREKLFF | TRBV7-2 | once | TRBJ1-4 | TRBD1
TGCAGCGTTGAAAATCGGGGGCTGAACACTGAAGCTTTCTTT | CSVENRGLNTEAFF | TRBV29-1 | . | TRBJ1-1 | .
TGTGCCAGCAGCTTACGATCAGGGTGGGTATACAATGAGCAGTTCTTC | CASSLRSGWVYNEQFF | TRBV7-9 | . | TRBJ2-1 | .
TGTGCCAGCAGCTCCGGACGGAAGAACACTGAAGCTTTCTTT | CASSSGRKNTEAFF | TRBV6-6 | . | TRBJ1-1 | .
TGTGCCAGCAGTTTAACCCCCCCGACAGGAACCTACGAGCAGTACTTC | CASSLTPPTGTYEQYF | TRBV28 | . | TRBJ2-7 | .
TGTGCCAGCAGCATCTCTGGGGCGGTCCCCTACGAGCAGTACTTC | CASSISGAVPYEQYF | TRBV9 | . | TRBJ2-7 | .
TGTGCCAGCGGTCAGGGGGGTAACACTGAAGCTTTCTTT | CASGQGGNTEAFF | TRBV19 | . | TRBJ1-1 | TRBD1
TGCGCCAGCAGCGGGGGACAAAACAATGAGCAGTTCTTC | CASSGGQNNEQFF | TRBV5-1 | . | TRBJ2-1 | .
TGCAGCGTTCTTACCGCAGGGGGCGGTTATGGCTACACCTTC | CSVLTAGGGYGYTF | TRBV29-1 | . | TRBJ1-2 | TRBD1
TGTGCCAGCAGCGTAGAACTTGAGGGCGGGGGGAGCTCCTACAATGAGCAGTTCTTC | CASSVELEGGGSSYNEQFF | TRBV9 | . | TRBJ2-1 | TRBD2
TGTGCCAGCAGTGAAATGGGACAGGGGGCACGGGGCTACACCTTC | CASSEMGQGARGYTF | TRBV6-1 | . | TRBJ1-2 | TRBD1
TGTGCCAGTAGTTCGGCAGGGCATCAGCCCCAGCATTTT | CASSSAGHQPQHF | TRBV19 | . | TRBJ1-5 | .
TGCGCCAGCAGCTTCGGTAGCGGGTTGACTGGGAATGAGCAGTTCTTC | CASSFGSGLTGNEQFF | TRBV5-1 | few | TRBJ2-1 | TRBD2
TGTGCCAGCTCACCTCTCGATGGAGAGACCCAGTACTTC | CASSPLDGETQYF | TRBV18 | . | TRBJ2-5 | .
TGTGCCAGCACGCGAGACCCCCGTGGACTAGCGGGGGGGCCCTCGCAGTATTTT | CASTRDPRGLAGGPSQYF | TRBV9 | . | TRBJ2-3 | TRBD2
TGTGCCAGCACCCGGGGAGTGGGGCCCGCCTACGAGCAGTACTTC | CASTRGVGPAYEQYF | TRBV2 | . | TRBJ2-7 | .
TGTGCCAGCAGTTACGGGGGCCTCAATCAGCCCCAGCATTTT | CASSYGGLNQPQHF | TRBV6-5 | many | TRBJ1-5 | .
TGTGCCAGCAGTGAACAAGGCGGTCAGCCCCAGCATTTT | CASSEQGGQPQHF | TRBV2 | . | TRBJ1-5 | .
TGTGCCAGTAGTTCAGTAGCGGGTTCTCTCGGGGAGCAGTTCTTC | CASSSVAGSLGEQFF | TRBV19 | . | TRBJ2-1 | TRBD2
TGTGCCAGCAGCGGGAATGGGAGGGGGTCCCAAGAGACCCAGTACTTC | CASSGNGRGSQETQYF | TRBV5-4 | . | TRBJ2-5 | .
TGTGCCAGCTCACCGACGCAGGGGGCAACTAATGAAAAACTGTTTTTT | CASSPTQGATNEKLFF | TRBV18 | . | TRBJ1-4 | TRBD1
TGTGCCACCAGCAGAGATCGGGACACGGCAGGGCCCCAGCATTTT | CATSRDRDTAGPQHF | TRBV15 | . | TRBJ1-5 | .
TGCGCCAGCAGCTTGTGGCAGGGTAATGAGCAGTTCTTC | CASSLWQGNEQFF | TRBV5-1 | . | TRBJ2-1 | .
TGTGCCAGCAGCCCGGCTCTCTCCACTAATGAAAAACTGTTTTTT | CASSPALSTNEKLFF | TRBV7-2 | . | TRBJ1-4 | .
TGTGCCAGCATCTTGGCCGGCTCCGGAAACACCATATATTTT | CASILAGSGNTIYF | TRBV28 | . | TRBJ1-3 | .
TGTGCCACCAGCAGGACTACAGGGGGGAACACCGGGGAGCTGTTTTTT | CATSRTTGGNTGELFF | TRBV15 | . | TRBJ2-2 | TRBD1
TGTGCCAGCTCACCACCCAGTAAAAACATTCAGTACTTC | CASSPPSKNIQYF | TRBV18 | . | TRBJ2-4 | .
TGTGCCAGCAGTTACCGACAGGGACCAACTAATGAAAAACTGTTTTTT | CASSYRQGPTNEKLFF | TRBV6-5 | . | TRBJ1-4 | TRBD1
TGTGCCAGCAGTGAAGAGGGAACTGCAGCTAGCGAGCAGTACTTC | CASSEEGTAASEQYF | TRBV2 | . | TRBJ2-7 | .
TGTGCCAGCAGCAAAAAGGGGGGGGAGACAAAAGCCTACGAGCAGTACTTC | CASSKKGGETKAYEQYF | TRBV21-1 | . | TRBJ2-7 | .
TGTGCCAGCAGTTATAGGGACACTAACTATGGCTACACCTTC | CASSYRDTNYGYTF | TRBV6-6 | . | TRBJ1-2 | .
TGTGCCAGCAGGACAGGTCCGACCCAGTACTTC | CASRTGPTQYF | TRBV6-1 | once | TRBJ2-5 | .